A single sample gave rise to the 31 T cell receptor beta chains below, sequenced in a study of identical twins. TCRdb passed the 5' RACE reads through MiXCR, listing each CDR3 protein once. Of about 240,000 distinct CDR3 sequences in the sample, approximately 7.8% were seen once. The sample was also linked to a second study, of yellow fever vaccine responses in identical twins.

Material for sequencing was CD8+ T cells sorted from blood. The receptors here all came from a woman between 18 and 30 years old in good health.

This clonotype has at least ten counts. This chain uses TRBV4-1 with TRBJ2-3; possibly TRBD1 or TRBD2 for D (5 bases each). Germline CDR1 reads MGHRA; CDR2 reads YSYEKL. The CDR3 contains 14 residues. V lost 1 base to trimming and J lost 0 bases, with 5 bases between them. The CDR3 spells CASSQGDSTDTQYF. CDR3 nucleotide sequence: TGCGCCAGCAGCCAAGGGGACAGCACAGATACGCAGTATTTT.

This clonotype has ten or more counts. The J gene is TRBJ1-2, the V gene TRBV6-5; D perhaps matches TRBD1 (5 bases). There are 16 residues in the CDR3. Germline lookup yields CDR1 MNHEY and CDR2 SVGAGI. The V end was cut by 3 bases, the J end by 4 bases, with 18 bases between. As DNA, the CDR3 is TGTGCCAGCAGTTATGTTGAACAGGCACGGCCCTATGGCTACACCTTC. Translating it yields CASSYVEQARPYGYTF.

The table lists this clonotype with many counts. The chain uses TRBV27 and TRBJ2-1; 9 bases map to TRBD1. Trimming took 2 bases from V and 3 from J; bases not matched to a gene: 5. Germline V lookup: CDR1 MNHEY, CDR2 SMNVEV (reference sequence). CDR3 length: 16 amino acids. The CDR3 loop is CASSLTGTGIYNEQFF. In DNA, the CDR3 is TGTGCCAGCAGTTTAACCGGGACAGGGATCTACAATGAGCAGTTCTTC.

This clonotype was recorded many times. The gene calls are TRBV7-2 and TRBJ2-3; tentatively, D is TRBD1 (5 bases). CDR3 size: 15 residues. Germline CDR1 SGHTA, CDR2 FQGNSA. V lost 5 bases, J lost 2 bases, and 14 bases lay in between. CDR3 nucleotides: TGTGCCAGCAGCCTTGATGGGGCAGCCACAGATACGCAGTATTTT. It encodes CASSLDGAATDTQYF.

This clonotype has at least ten counts. The V call is TRBV7-9, the J call TRBJ2-5; D ambiguous. V shed 5 bases and J shed 7 bases, with 11 bases lying between them. The V gene's germline CDR1 is SEHNR and CDR2 FQNEAQ (reference sequence). The CDR3 is 12 amino acids. The CDR3 DNA follows: TGTGCCAGCAGCCCTGATCGTGGGACCCAGTACTTC. Translation: CASSPDRGTQYF.

This sequence joins TRBV4-1 and TRBJ1-1; 7 positions match TRBD1. The V gene's germline CDR1 is MGHRA and CDR2 YSYEKL. With V trimmed by 4 bases and J by 1 base, 9 bases remained unmatched. The length of the CDR3 is 16 residues. The CDR3 DNA reads as TGCGCCAGCAGCCCAGGCCGCCAGGGGGGGAACACTGAAGCTTTCTTT. It codes for CASSPGRQGGNTEAFF.

This clonotype was picked up many times. The chain recombines TRBV2 with TRBJ2-1; TRBD1 might be the D (5 bases). Germline V gene data show CDR1 as SNHLY and CDR2 as FYNNEI. The CDR3 contains 14 residues. V dropped 3 bases and J dropped 7 bases, with 13 bases sitting between them. The CDR3 nucleotides are TGTGCCAGCAGTGATTCCGACAGAACAAATGAGCAGTTCTTC. This sequence encodes CASSDSDRTNEQFF.

This clonotype came up a few times. The V call is TRBV24-1, the J call TRBJ2-2, with 7 bases fitting TRBD1. J was trimmed by 2 bases and V by 2 bases; bases with no gene match: 10. The CDR3 covers 18 residues. In germline, CDR1 is KGHDR, CDR2 SFDVKD. The CDR3 sequence is CATSDSTGARINTGELFF. CDR3 nucleotides: TGTGCCACCAGTGATTCCACAGGGGCGAGGATTAACACCGGGGAGCTGTTTTTT.

This clonotype was seen repeatedly, ten times or more. The chain links TRBV2 to TRBJ1-1, with a possible D match to TRBD1 (5 bases). The germline V gene has CDR1 SNHLY and CDR2 FYNNEI. The CDR3 is made up of 15 amino acids. V shed 3 bases and J shed 0 bases, with 11 bases lying between them. The CDR3 DNA is TGTGCCAGCAGTGACCCGGGACTCATGAACACTGAAGCTTTCTTT. Translated, it gives CASSDPGLMNTEAFF.

This clonotype was detected many times. The rearrangement links TRBV7-3 to TRBJ2-1, with a possible D match to TRBD1 (5 bases). The germline CDR1 and CDR2 sequences are SGHTA and FQGTGA. This CDR3 is 16 amino acids long. The V and J ends lost 0 bases and 0 bases respectively, with 9 bases between them. The CDR3 bases are TGTGCCAGCAGCTTAACTGGCGACAGCTCCTACAATGAGCAGTTCTTC. Translation: CASSLTGDSSYNEQFF.

This clonotype has a count of ten or more. The rearrangement joins TRBV29-1 to TRBJ1-1, with 10 bases lining up with TRBD1. The germline CDR1 and CDR2 sequences are SQVTM and ANQGSEA. J lost 1 base, V lost 6 bases, and 8 bases had no gene match. This CDR3 is 15 amino acids long. The CDR3 here is CSVADRGVTNTEAFF. The CDR3 DNA reads TGCAGCGTCGCGGACAGGGGGGTCACGAACACTGAAGCTTTCTTT. Full variable domain (missing parts from reference TRBV29-1 and TRBJ1-1): SAVISQKPSRDICQRGTSLTIQCQVDSQVTMMFWYRQQPGQSLTLIATANQGSEATYESGFVIDKFPISRPNLTFSTLTVSNMSPEDSSIYLCSVADRGVTNTEAFFGQGTRLTVV.

The J gene is TRBJ2-2, the V gene TRBV10-3, with D possibly being TRBD2 (7 bases). The V gene lost 5 bases and the J gene lost 0 bases, with 13 bases spanning the gap. The CDR3 extends over 16 amino acids. Germline values: CDR1 ENHRY, CDR2 SYGVKD. CDR3: CAISTGGGANTGELFF. CDR3 in DNA: TGTGCCATCAGTACCGGCGGGGGCGCGAACACCGGGGAGCTGTTTTTT.

The V gene is TRBV28, the J gene TRBJ2-1; TRBD2 matches at 7 bases. There are 14 residues in the CDR3. Trimming removed 4 bases from V and 5 bases from J; junction bases left unmatched: 5. CDR1 MDHEN and CDR2 SYDVKM come from the germline V gene. CDR3 sequence: CASSSTSRHNEQFF. The CDR3 bases are TGTGCCAGCAGTTCGACTAGCAGACACAATGAGCAGTTCTTC.

This clonotype was observed a few times. The chain couples TRBV6-5 to TRBJ2-4; D might be TRBD1 (6 bases). Germline V gene lookup returns CDR1 MNHEY and CDR2 SVGAGI. This CDR3 has 16 residues. V gave up 3 bases and J gave up 0 bases, with 12 bases separating them. The CDR3 nucleotides are TGTGCCAGCAGTTATATGGACAGTCTAGCCAAAAACATTCAGTACTTC. As protein: CASSYMDSLAKNIQYF.

This clonotype was seen at least ten times. The V call is TRBV10-2, the J call TRBJ2-7; the D gene is possibly TRBD2 (6 bases). In germline, CDR1 is WSHSY, CDR2 SAAADI. Trimming stripped 4 bases from V and 3 bases from J, with 16 bases between. This CDR3 spans 15 amino acids. Here the CDR3 reads CASSATGTLVYEQYF. CDR3 nucleotide sequence: TGCGCCAGCAGTGCAACCGGGACTCTCGTCTACGAGCAGTACTTC.

This clonotype was counted at least ten times. The V and J genes are TRBV25-1 and TRBJ2-4; D is undetermined. Germline V gives CDR1 MGHDK, CDR2 SYGVNS. V was clipped by 3 bases and J by 0 bases, with 21 bases between them. This CDR3 is built from 19 residues. CDR3 protein: CASSDVGASQTIAKNIQYF. Written as DNA, the CDR3 is TGTGCCAGCAGTGATGTCGGAGCGTCACAGACGATAGCCAAAAACATTCAGTACTTC.

This clonotype has at least ten counts. The chain links TRBV5-5 to TRBJ1-1; 7 bases agree with TRBD1. The CDR3 has 15 amino acids. With 0 bases clipped from V and 6 bases from J, the junction kept 8 bases outside the gene matches. CDR1 and CDR2 (germline): SGHKS, YYEKEE (reference sequence). In DNA, the CDR3 is TGTGCCAGCAGCTTGGCAGGGGGGGAAAGGGCTGAAGCTTTCTTT. It yields the protein CASSLAGGERAEAFF.

This clonotype was seen many times. The chain joins TRBV7-9 to TRBJ2-1; TRBD1 agrees at 7 bases. The V gene's germline CDR1 is SEHNR and CDR2 FQNEAQ (reference sequence). This CDR3 region has 16 residues. With 5 bases clipped from V and 0 bases from J, the junction kept 7 bases outside the gene matches. CDR3 in amino acids: CASSPYRDSSYNEQFF. In DNA form, the CDR3 reads TGTGCCAGCAGCCCCTACAGGGACAGCTCCTACAATGAGCAGTTCTTC.

This clonotype was recorded once. This chain links TRBV15 with TRBJ2-5; D is unresolved. The CDR3 has 16 residues. The V and J ends lost 5 bases and 5 bases respectively, with 21 bases between them. Germline V CDR1 and CDR2: LNHNV, YYDKDF (reference sequence). CDR3 residues: CATSAGAKTGRETQYF. CDR3 bases: TGTGCCACCAGCGCAGGCGCTAAGACGGGCCGGGAGACCCAGTACTTC.

The chain links TRBV6-1 to TRBJ2-7; D call uncertain. The CDR3 covers 13 residues. Germline assignment: CDR1 MNHNS and CDR2 SASEGT. Trimming took off 4 bases at V and 2 bases at J, with 9 bases between the two ends. CDR3 sequence reads: CASSAEDAYEQYV. For the CDR3, the DNA is TGTGCCAGCAGTGCCGAGGACGCCTACGAGCAGTACGTC.

This clonotype was seen at least ten times. This rearrangement joins TRBV7-8 to TRBJ2-5; maybe TRBD1 (5 bases). Germline V gene data show CDR1 as SGHVS and CDR2 as FQNEAQ. V lost 2 bases, J lost 0 bases, and 13 bases lay in between. This CDR3 comprises 16 residues. The CDR3 here is CASSLMGPAYQETQYF. The CDR3 DNA sequence: TGTGCCAGCAGCTTAATGGGGCCAGCGTACCAAGAGACCCAGTACTTC. The variable domain in full, with the rest retrieved from reference TRBV7-8 and TRBJ2-5, is GAGVSQSPRYKVAKRGQDVALRCDPISGHVSLFWYQQALGQGPEFLTYFQNEAQLDKSGLPSDRFFAERPEGSVSTLKIQRTQQEDSAVYLCASSLMGPAYQETQYFGPGTRLLVL.

This clonotype was recorded many times. The V and J genes are TRBV12-3 or TRBV12-4 and TRBJ2-2; D is uncertain. The CDR3 loop spans 11 amino acids. With 3 bases removed from V and 6 bases from J, the gap between germline ends came to 2 bases. The DNA of the CDR3 is TGTGCCAGCAGTTTCCCCGGGGAGCTGTTTTTT. It is translated as CASSFPGELFF.

The CDR3 bases are TGTGCCAGCACCACAACCTCGGACCCAAATATAGGTTCCTACGAGCAGTACTTC. This sequence encodes CASTTTSDPNIGSYEQYF. V is TRBV11-1 and J is TRBJ2-7; D unclear. Trimming cost V 7 bases and J 1 base, with 26 bases left between them. Germline CDR1 is SGHAT and CDR2 is FQDESV (reference sequence). The CDR3 consists of 18 residues. Filled out from reference TRBV11-1 and TRBJ2-7, the complete variable domain reads EAEVAQSPRYKITEKSQAVAFWCDPISGHATLYWYRQILGQGPELLVQFQDESVVDDSQLPKDRFSAERLKGVDSTLKIQPAELGDSAMYLCASTTTSDPNIGSYEQYFGPGTRLTVT.

In this sample, this clonotype turned up a few times. The chain combines TRBV20-1 with TRBJ1-4; D remains ambiguous. Trimming removed 0 bases from V and 3 bases from J, with 20 bases in between. The CDR3 contains 18 residues. The germline CDR1 and CDR2 sequences are DFQATT and SNEGSKA (reference sequence). CDR3: CSARDQRSSSYSNEKLFF. CDR3 nucleotides: TGCAGTGCTAGAGATCAGAGATCGAGTTCATATTCTAATGAAAAACTGTTTTTT.

The J gene is TRBJ2-7, the V gene TRBV20-1; 9 nucleotides agree with TRBD2. Germline V CDR1 and CDR2: DFQATT, SNEGSKA (reference sequence). The length of the CDR3 is 15 residues. V was clipped by 0 bases and J by 4 bases; unmatched bases: 7. The CDR3 nucleotides are TGCAGTGCTAGAGATAGTCTAGCGGGATGGTACGAGCAGTACTTC. Amino acid sequence: CSARDSLAGWYEQYF.

The CDR3 DNA is TGTGCCAGCAGTTCGACAGGGTTAACTGAAGCTTTCTTT. Translation gives CASSSTGLTEAFF. This chain joins TRBV27 and TRBJ1-1; 7 bases agree with TRBD1. With 4 bases clipped from V and 5 bases from J, the junction kept 4 bases outside the gene matches. The CDR3 covers 13 residues. Germline V gene sequence: CDR1 MNHEY, CDR2 SMNVEV (reference sequence).

This clonotype was detected a few times. The rearrangement links TRBV4-1 to TRBJ2-5; TRBD2 might be the D (6 bases). The germline V gene encodes CDR1 MGHRA and CDR2 YSYEKL. V was pared by 0 bases and J by 6 bases, with 17 bases between. This CDR3 has 16 residues. CDR3 amino acids: CASSQDPFAGLQTQYF. CDR3 nucleotides: TGCGCCAGCAGCCAAGATCCTTTCGCGGGGTTGCAGACCCAGTACTTC.

V is TRBV2 and J is TRBJ2-1; 10 nucleotides align to TRBD1. The J segment lost 5 bases and the V segment lost 6 bases, leaving 7 bases of the junction unmatched. The CDR3 covers 15 residues. The V gene's germline CDR1 is SNHLY and CDR2 FYNNEI. The CDR3 DNA is TGTGCCAGCAGCCTGACAGGGGGCGGGGACAATGAGCAGTTCTTC. Its translation: CASSLTGGGDNEQFF.

This clonotype has a count of ten or more. The V and J genes are TRBV20-1 and TRBJ2-5; D perhaps matches TRBD1 (5 bases). The CDR3 loop spans 20 amino acids. Per germline, CDR1 DFQATT and CDR2 SNEGSKA (reference sequence). V lost 1 base, J lost 2 bases, and 29 bases lay in between. The CDR3 DNA reads TGCAGTGCTAGAGCCCTCCGGCCCTCGGTCGGTCATGGGGCGCAAGAGACCCAGTACTTC. This sequence encodes CSARALRPSVGHGAQETQYF.

The chain recombines TRBV29-1 with TRBJ1-2, with 8 bases fitting TRBD1. The CDR3 consists of 13 residues. The V and J ends lost 3 bases and 3 bases, in that order; junction bases with no gene match: 3. Germline V CDR1 and CDR2: SQVTM, ANQGSEA. CDR3 nucleotides: TGCAGCGTTGAGTTGGACAGGGACTATGGCTACACCTTC. It specifies CSVELDRDYGYTF.

The chain is built from TRBV3-1 and TRBJ2-1; tentatively, D is TRBD1 (6 bases). V was cut by 10 bases and J by 1 base, with 26 bases left in between. The germline V gene encodes CDR1 LGHDT and CDR2 YNNKEL (reference sequence). The CDR3 covers 18 residues. In DNA, the CDR3 is TGTGCCACCACCCAAGGGTCCGGTGAACAGGGTTCCTACAATGAGCAGTTCTTC. This sequence encodes CATTQGSGEQGSYNEQFF.